The clone carrying this T cell receptor beta chain has only one observation. Authors' methods: For nucleated cells, counts were estimated from reference gene primer amplification. The repertoire was sequenced with immunoSEQ multiplex PCR; TCRdb's copy has only in-frame clones and lacks some. V, J and clone size derive from that table, while D and trimming were established from the DNA sequence. The repertoire holds approximately 180,000 clones, 80% to 90% seen once, with around 3% in the top ten. The data are from a study of blood T cell repertoires in COVID-19. Study overall: The analysed material was cDNA or gDNA that came from T cells, B-cell-depleted T cells, or PBMCs.

The germline V and J ends were trimmed by 0 bases and 3 bases, with 9 bases remaining between them. The germline V gene encodes CDR1 SGHTA and CDR2 FQGTGA. The CDR3 is made up of 14 amino acids. This clonotype was obtained from a man in his sixties with acute or convalescent COVID-19. The source material was peripheral blood. The V and J genes are TRBV7-3 and TRBJ2-7; D perhaps matches TRBD2 (5 bases). DNA for the CDR3: TGTGCCAGCAGCTTAACCGGGGATGTCTACGAGCAGTACTTC. This sequence encodes CASSLTGDVYEQYF.